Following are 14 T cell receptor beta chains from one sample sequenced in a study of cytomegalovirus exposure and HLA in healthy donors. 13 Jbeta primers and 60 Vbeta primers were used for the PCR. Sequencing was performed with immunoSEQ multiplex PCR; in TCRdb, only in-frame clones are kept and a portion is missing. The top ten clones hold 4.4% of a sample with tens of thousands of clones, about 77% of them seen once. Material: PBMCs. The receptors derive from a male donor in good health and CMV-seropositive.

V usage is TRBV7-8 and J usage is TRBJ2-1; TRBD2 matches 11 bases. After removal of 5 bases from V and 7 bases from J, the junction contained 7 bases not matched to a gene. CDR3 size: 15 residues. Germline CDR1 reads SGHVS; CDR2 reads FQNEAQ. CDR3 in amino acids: CASSPGLAEVNEQFF. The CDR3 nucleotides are TGTGCCAGCAGCCCGGGACTAGCGGAAGTGAATGAGCAGTTCTTC.

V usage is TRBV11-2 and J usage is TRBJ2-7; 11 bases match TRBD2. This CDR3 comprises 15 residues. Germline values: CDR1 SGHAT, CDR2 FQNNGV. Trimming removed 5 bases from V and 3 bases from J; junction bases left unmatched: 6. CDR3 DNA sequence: TGTGCCAGCAGCCTTCTTGGGACTAGCGGCTACGAGCAGTACTTC. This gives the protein CASSLLGTSGYEQYF.

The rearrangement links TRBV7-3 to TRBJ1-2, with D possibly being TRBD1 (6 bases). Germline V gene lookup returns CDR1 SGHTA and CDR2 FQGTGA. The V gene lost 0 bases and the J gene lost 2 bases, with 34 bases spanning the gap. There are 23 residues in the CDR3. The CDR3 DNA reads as TGTGCCAGCAGCTTAACCGAGACCGGACAGTTATCCGGGGCCGAAAGGGGCAACTATGGCTACACCTTC. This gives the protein CASSLTETGQLSGAERGNYGYTF.

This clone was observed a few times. CDR3 DNA: TGTGCCAGCAGTCAGGCCGGCACCGGGGAGCTGTTTTTT. It yields the protein CASSQAGTGELFF. This chain connects TRBV5-4 to TRBJ2-2, with unresolved D. The germline CDR1 and CDR2 sequences are SGHNT and YYREEE (reference sequence). The CDR3 runs to 13 residues. Between the trimmed V and J ends, which lost 5 bases and 4 bases, there was a span of 9 bases.

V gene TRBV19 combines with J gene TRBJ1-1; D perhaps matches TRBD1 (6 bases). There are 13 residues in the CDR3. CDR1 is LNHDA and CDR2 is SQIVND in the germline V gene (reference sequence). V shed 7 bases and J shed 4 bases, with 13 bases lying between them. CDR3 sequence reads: CASTLQGSTEAFF. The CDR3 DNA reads TGTGCCAGTACCTTGCAGGGGAGCACTGAAGCTTTCTTT.

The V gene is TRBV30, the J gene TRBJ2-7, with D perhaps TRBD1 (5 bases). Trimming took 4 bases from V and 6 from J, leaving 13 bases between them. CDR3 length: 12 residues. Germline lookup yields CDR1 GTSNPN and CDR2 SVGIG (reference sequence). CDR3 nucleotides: TGTGCCTGGAATCAGGGTAACGGCGAGCAGTACTTC. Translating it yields CAWNQGNGEQYF. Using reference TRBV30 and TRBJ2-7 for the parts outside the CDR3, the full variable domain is SQTIHQWPATLVQPVGSPLSLECTVEGTSNPNLYWYRQAAGRGLQLLFYSVGIGQISSEVPQNLSASRPQDRQFILSSKKLLLSDSGFYLCAWNQGNGEQYFGPGTRLTVT.

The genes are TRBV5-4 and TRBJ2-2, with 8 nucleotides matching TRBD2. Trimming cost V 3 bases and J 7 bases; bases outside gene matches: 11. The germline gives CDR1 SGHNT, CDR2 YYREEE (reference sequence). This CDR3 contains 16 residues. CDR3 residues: CASSSTGTRLHGELFF. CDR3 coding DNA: TGTGCCAGCAGCTCGACCGGGACTAGACTTCACGGGGAGCTGTTTTTT. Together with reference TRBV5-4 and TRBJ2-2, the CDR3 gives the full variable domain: ETGVTQSPTHLIKTRGQQVTLRCSSQSGHNTVSWYQQALGQGPQFIFQYYREEENGRGNFPPRFSGLQFPNYSSELNVNALELDDSALYLCASSSTGTRLHGELFFGEGSRLTVL.

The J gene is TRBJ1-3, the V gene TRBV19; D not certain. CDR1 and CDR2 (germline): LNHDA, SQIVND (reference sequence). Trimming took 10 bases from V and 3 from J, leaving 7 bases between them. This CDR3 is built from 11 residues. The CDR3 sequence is CATSGGNTIYF. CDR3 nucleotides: TGTGCCACCTCAGGTGGAAACACCATATATTTT.

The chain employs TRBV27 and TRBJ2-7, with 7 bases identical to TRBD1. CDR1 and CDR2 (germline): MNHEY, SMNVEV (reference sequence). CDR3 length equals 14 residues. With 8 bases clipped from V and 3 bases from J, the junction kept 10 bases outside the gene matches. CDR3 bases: TGTGCCAGCTCAAGACAGGGAGCCAACTACGAGCAGTACTTC. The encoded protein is CASSRQGANYEQYF.

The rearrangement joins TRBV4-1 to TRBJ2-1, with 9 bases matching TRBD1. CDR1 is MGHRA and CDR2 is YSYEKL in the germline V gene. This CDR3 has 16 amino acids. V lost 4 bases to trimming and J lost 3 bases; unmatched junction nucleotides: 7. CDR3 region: CASSPRQGQGYNEQFF. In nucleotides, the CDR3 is TGCGCCAGCAGCCCCCGCCAGGGACAGGGCTACAATGAGCAGTTCTTC.

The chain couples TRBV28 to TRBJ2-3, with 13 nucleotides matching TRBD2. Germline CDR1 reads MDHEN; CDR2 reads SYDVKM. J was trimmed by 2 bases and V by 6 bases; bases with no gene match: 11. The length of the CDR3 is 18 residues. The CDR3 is CASSRQIGLAGDTDTQYF. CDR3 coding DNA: TGTGCCAGCAGCCGACAGATTGGACTAGCGGGAGACACAGATACGCAGTATTTT.

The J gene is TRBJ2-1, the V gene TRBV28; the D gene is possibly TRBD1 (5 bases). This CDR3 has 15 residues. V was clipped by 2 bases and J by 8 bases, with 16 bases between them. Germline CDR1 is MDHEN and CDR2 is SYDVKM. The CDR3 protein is CASSLPLGAIDEQFF. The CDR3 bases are TGTGCCAGCAGTTTACCCCTTGGGGCTATCGATGAGCAGTTCTTC. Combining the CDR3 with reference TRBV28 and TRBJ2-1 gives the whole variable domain DVKVTQSSRYLVKRTGEKVFLECVQDMDHENMFWYRQDPGLGLRLIYFSYDVKMKEKGDIPEGYSVSREKKERFSLILESASTNQTSMYLCASSLPLGAIDEQFFGPGTRLTVL.

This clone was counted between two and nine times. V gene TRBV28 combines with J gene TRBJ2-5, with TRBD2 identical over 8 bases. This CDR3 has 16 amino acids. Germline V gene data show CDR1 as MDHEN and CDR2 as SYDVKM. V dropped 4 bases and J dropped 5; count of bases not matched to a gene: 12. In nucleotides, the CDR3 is TGTGCCAGCAGTTCGTCCGGGGCGGGAGGACTTGAGACCCAGTACTTC. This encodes CASSSSGAGGLETQYF.

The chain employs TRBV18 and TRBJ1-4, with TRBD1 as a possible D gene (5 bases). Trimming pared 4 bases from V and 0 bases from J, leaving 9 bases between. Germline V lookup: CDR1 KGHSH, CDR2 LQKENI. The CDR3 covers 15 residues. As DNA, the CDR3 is TGTGCCAGCTCACGGCAGGGTACAACTAATGAAAAACTGTTTTTT. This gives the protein CASSRQGTTNEKLFF. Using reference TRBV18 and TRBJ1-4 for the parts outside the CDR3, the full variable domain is NAGVMQNPRHLVRRRGQEARLRCSPMKGHSHVYWYRQLPEEGLKFMVYLQKENIIDESGMPKERFSAEFPKEGPSILRIQQVVRGDSAAYFCASSRQGTTNEKLFFGSGTQLSVL.